This entry lists 9 T cell receptor beta chains sequenced from one sample in a study of molecular identifiers for immune sequencing clone quantification. TCRdb used MiXCR to reprocess the PCR reads, holding one entry per CDR3 protein. The data hold some 320,000 distinct CDR3 sequences, with roughly 24% observed a single time. Sequenced: naive CD8+ T cells from blood, with Jurkat cell RNA spiked in. Regarding subset: FACS-sorted CD8+CD4-CCR7+CD45RA+ naive T cells. Every receptor here comes from a human donor in good health. Some libraries in this study had Jurkat cell RNA spiked in.

This clonotype was picked up a small number of times. The CDR3 DNA reads as TGTGCCAGCAGAACAGGGTTTAGGGACACTGAAGCTTTCTTT. Its protein is CASRTGFRDTEAFF. The V call is TRBV27, the J call TRBJ1-1; D perhaps matches TRBD1 (6 bases). The CDR3 is made up of 14 amino acids. Trimming removed 6 bases at V and 3 bases at J, with 14 bases between. Germline V gives CDR1 MNHEY, CDR2 SMNVEV (reference sequence).

This clonotype was seen more than once but under ten times. The rearrangement joins TRBV7-9 to TRBJ2-1, with 9 nucleotides matching TRBD1. Germline lookup yields CDR1 SEHNR and CDR2 FQNEAQ (reference sequence). The trim removed 5 bases at V and 6 bases at J, leaving 5 bases unmatched. The CDR3 sequence is 14 residues long. Here the CDR3 reads CASSPPGQGNEQFF. For the CDR3, the DNA is TGTGCCAGCAGCCCGCCGGGACAGGGCAATGAGCAGTTCTTC.

This clonotype was seen more than once but under ten times. The V call is TRBV9, the J call TRBJ2-5, with TRBD2 identical over 15 bases. V trimming: 4 bases; J trimming: 1 base; junction bases outside the gene matches: 5. The germline CDR1 and CDR2 sequences are SGDLS and YYNGEE. The CDR3 spans 17 residues. CDR3 coding DNA: TGTGCCAGCAGCCCCCAGGGACTAGCGGGGGGCCAAGAGACCCAGTACTTC. Translating gives CASSPQGLAGGQETQYF.

This clonotype appeared many times. The CDR3 loop reads CASSYGSGVNQPQHF. In DNA form, the CDR3 reads TGTGCCAGCAGTTACGGGTCAGGGGTTAATCAGCCCCAGCATTTT. The genes are TRBV6-5 and TRBJ1-5, with D possibly being TRBD1 (6 bases). Trimming stripped 2 bases from V and 4 bases from J, with 12 bases between. Germline V gene lookup returns CDR1 MNHEY and CDR2 SVGAGI. There are 15 residues in the CDR3.

The genes are TRBV20-1 and TRBJ1-2, with D hard to call. CDR3 length: 11 amino acids. In germline, CDR1 is DFQATT, CDR2 SNEGSKA (reference sequence). Trimming took off 7 bases at V and 4 bases at J, with 10 bases between the two ends. CDR3 in DNA: TGCAGTGGCGAATCCCTCTATGGCTACACCTTC. Its protein is CSGESLYGYTF.

There are a few counts of this clonotype. The V and J genes are TRBV30 and TRBJ2-7, with D tentatively TRBD2 (5 bases). Germline-derived CDR1 and CDR2 are GTSNPN and SVGIG (reference sequence). The CDR3 contains 15 residues. V lost 0 bases and J 0 bases, leaving 12 bases between the germline ends. Here the CDR3 DNA reads TGTGCCTGGAGTGTTTCGACGGGGAGCTCCTACGAGCAGTACTTC. Translating it yields CAWSVSTGSSYEQYF.

This clonotype was counted a few times. The CDR3 DNA follows: TGTGCCAGCATTGAGACAGGGATGGTCACAGATACGCAGTATTTT. Its protein is CASIETGMVTDTQYF. V usage is TRBV27 and J usage is TRBJ2-3; 7 nucleotides line up with TRBD1. The CDR3 totals 15 residues. V was pared by 7 bases and J by 2 bases, with 9 bases of the junction left unmatched. Germline CDR1 is MNHEY and CDR2 is SMNVEV (reference sequence).

J is TRBJ1-1 and V is TRBV11-2; 7 bases match TRBD1. The germline V gene encodes CDR1 SGHAT and CDR2 FQNNGV. CDR3 length: 15 residues. The J segment lost 0 bases and the V segment lost 5 bases, leaving 6 bases of the junction unmatched. The chain's CDR3 is CASSKRGLLNTEAFF. CDR3 nucleotide sequence: TGTGCCAGCAGCAAAAGGGGGCTTTTGAACACTGAAGCTTTCTTT. Based on the CDR3 plus reference TRBV11-2 and TRBJ1-1, the full variable domain is EAGVAQSPRYKIIEKRQSVAFWCNPISGHATLYWYQQILGQGPKLLIQFQNNGVVDDSQLPKDRFSAERLKGVDSTLKIQPAKLEDSAVYLCASSKRGLLNTEAFFGQGTRLTVV.

This clonotype was detected many times. The chain has TRBV27 and TRBJ1-5, with D perhaps matching TRBD1 (5 bases). The V and J ends lost 2 bases and 7 bases respectively, with 15 bases between them. Germline V lookup: CDR1 MNHEY, CDR2 SMNVEV (reference sequence). The CDR3 is 15 amino acids. Written as DNA, the CDR3 is TGTGCCAGCAGTTTACAGGGAGGGATCTACCAGCCCCAGCATTTT. It specifies CASSLQGGIYQPQHF.